The 20 T cell receptor beta chains below were found in one sample sequenced in a study of T-cell memory formation after mild COVID-19. TCRdb re-called the 5' RACE reads through MiXCR, storing one row per CDR3 protein. In the table there are under 550,000 distinct CDR3 sequences, roughly 18% of which are singletons. The sample taken for sequencing was PBMCs or a T cell subset sorted from them (not recorded which). Receptors originate from a man between 18 and 35 years old who had mild COVID-19 (a few samples of this study predate the infection). Cell type and time point are not known.

The chain employs TRBV4-3 and TRBJ2-3; 9 positions match TRBD2. Unmatched junction bases numbered 9, after V lost 3 bases and J lost 2 bases. Germline CDR1 is LGHNA and CDR2 is YSLEER. The CDR3 contains 17 residues. The CDR3 region has the DNA TGCGCCAGCAGCCAGGGGGGGGGACTAGCAGCCACAGATACGCAGTATTTT. Amino acid sequence: CASSQGGGLAATDTQYF.

This clonotype was seen a handful of times. The rearrangement uses TRBV24-1 and TRBJ1-5; the match to TRBD1 covers 9 bases. This CDR3 is built from 15 residues. In germline, CDR1 is KGHDR, CDR2 SFDVKD. J was trimmed by 6 bases and V by 4 bases; bases with no gene match: 6. This chain's CDR3 is CATSEPQGASQPQHF. In DNA, the CDR3 is TGTGCCACCAGTGAGCCACAGGGGGCGAGTCAGCCCCAGCATTTT.

This clonotype was seen only once. The V and J genes are TRBV5-6 and TRBJ1-2; unclear D gene. The CDR3 runs to 15 residues. Germline loops: CDR1 SGHDT, CDR2 YYEEEE. Trimming removed 4 bases from V and 6 bases from J, with 19 bases in between. In DNA form, the CDR3 reads TGTGCCAGCAGCCCTGCCCCGGGGTCAGTTAATGGCTACACCTTC. This translates into CASSPAPGSVNGYTF.

The chain employs TRBV7-2 and TRBJ1-1; TRBD1 is a possible D gene (5 bases). CDR1 is SGHTA and CDR2 is FQGNSA in the germline V gene. This CDR3 is built from 14 residues. V was pared by 6 bases and J by 5 bases, with 16 bases between. The CDR3 DNA reads as TGTGCCAGCAGAGCCCGGCTGCAGGGAACTGAAGCTTTCTTT. It is translated as CASRARLQGTEAFF. Using reference TRBV7-2 and TRBJ1-1 for the parts outside the CDR3, the full variable domain is GAGVSQSPSNKVTEKGKDVELRCDPISGHTALYWYRQSLGQGLEFLIYFQGNSAPDKSGLPSDRFSAERTGGSVSTLTIQRTQQEDSAVYLCASRARLQGTEAFFGQGTRLTVV.

This clonotype was counted a few times. The chain uses TRBV5-1 and TRBJ1-2, with D hard to call. V dropped 4 bases and J dropped 0 bases, with 13 bases sitting between them. The CDR3 loop spans 15 amino acids. Germline CDR1 reads SGHRS; CDR2 reads YFSETQ. DNA of the CDR3: TGCGCCAGCAGCCTTGGAACAGCAGCTAACTATGGCTACACCTTC. Translating gives CASSLGTAANYGYTF.

V gene TRBV4-3 combines with J gene TRBJ2-4, with 7 positions matching TRBD1. The J segment lost 1 base and the V segment lost 4 bases, leaving 7 bases of the junction unmatched. Germline values: CDR1 LGHNA, CDR2 YSLEER. The CDR3 length is 16 residues. CDR3 residues: CASSPRPRGAKNIQYF. CDR3 nucleotides: TGCGCCAGCAGCCCTCGCCCCAGGGGGGCCAAAAACATTCAGTACTTC.

This clonotype was found a few times. The genes are TRBV6-4 and TRBJ1-1; D unclear. The CDR3 has 15 amino acids. Germline assignment: CDR1 MRHNA and CDR2 SNTAGT. Trimming took 5 bases from V and 3 from J, leaving 16 bases between them. CDR3 in amino acids: CASSKPGLGDTEAFF. The CDR3 DNA follows: TGTGCCAGCAGTAAGCCGGGCCTCGGGGACACTGAAGCTTTCTTT.

There are a few counts of this clonotype. The chain couples TRBV21-1 to TRBJ2-2; the table's D call, TRBD1, has no DNA check behind it. TRBV21-1 is given as a pseudogene. CDR3 length: 16 residues. In DNA, the CDR3 is TGTGCCAGCAGCAAAGGACCCTGGCCGAACACCGGGGAGCTGTTTTTT. Translated: CASSKGPWPNTGELFF.

This clonotype showed up many times. This chain uses TRBV7-6 with TRBJ2-5, with no clear D. V shed 3 bases and J shed 5 bases, with 10 bases lying between them. The CDR3 is 13 residues long. CDR1 and CDR2 (germline): SGHVS, FNYEAQ. CDR3 nucleotide sequence: TGTGCCAGCAGCTTGGCGTTGGGGGAGACCCAGTACTTC. Encoded protein: CASSLALGETQYF.

This sequence joins TRBV7-2 and TRBJ2-1; tentative D call: TRBD2 (6 bases). The CDR3 extends over 15 amino acids. Between the trimmed V and J ends, which lost 1 base and 6 bases, there was a span of 13 bases. Germline V gives CDR1 SGHTA, CDR2 FQGNSA. The CDR3 region is CASSLVPDGGNEQFF. DNA of the CDR3: TGTGCCAGCAGCTTAGTCCCGGACGGGGGCAATGAGCAGTTCTTC.

The table lists this clonotype with many counts. This chain joins TRBV6-2 or TRBV6-3 and TRBJ2-7; D call uncertain. CDR3 length: 13 amino acids. Germline-derived CDR1 and CDR2 are MNHEY and SVGEGT. The V end was cut by 2 bases, the J end by 3 bases, with 8 bases between. In DNA, the CDR3 is TGTGCCAGCAGTTACGCACTACTCTACGAGCAGTACGTC. It is translated as CASSYALLYEQYV.

The chain links TRBV7-8 to TRBJ2-1; D may match TRBD1 or TRBD2 (5 bases each). This CDR3 region has 11 residues. Between the trimmed V and J ends, which lost 6 bases and 8 bases, there was a span of 8 bases. Germline CDR1 SGHVS, CDR2 FQNEAQ. CDR3: CASRKGHEQFF. The CDR3 region has the DNA TGTGCCAGCAGAAAGGGACATGAGCAGTTCTTC.

This clonotype was picked up many times. This sequence joins TRBV5-1 and TRBJ2-3; no clear D gene. V lost 0 bases, J lost 1 base, and 6 bases lay in between. The CDR3 is 14 amino acids. Germline V gene lookup returns CDR1 SGHRS and CDR2 YFSETQ. This CDR3 reads CASSLEVRTDTQYF. The CDR3 region has the DNA TGCGCCAGCAGCTTGGAAGTCCGCACAGATACGCAGTATTTT.

The chain links TRBV6-5 to TRBJ1-1; no clear D gene. CDR3 length: 13 residues. Trimming removed 2 bases from V and 4 bases from J, with 8 bases in between. From germline, CDR1 is MNHEY and CDR2 SVGAGI. Here the CDR3 DNA reads TGTGCCAGCAGTTACCCCGGGAGCACTGAAGCTTTCTTT. Protein sequence: CASSYPGSTEAFF.

The chain employs TRBV12-3 or TRBV12-4 and TRBJ2-5; 8 bases agree with TRBD2. CDR3 length: 14 residues. V was pared by 6 bases and J by 3 bases, with 6 bases of the junction left unmatched. CDR3 DNA sequence: TGTGCCAGCAGCACCGGGGGGGGTGAAGAGACCCAGTACTTC. It yields the protein CASSTGGGEETQYF.

This clonotype turned up a few times. The genes are TRBV15 and TRBJ1-1; D perhaps matches TRBD1 (5 bases). The germline CDR1 and CDR2 sequences are LNHNV and YYDKDF (reference sequence). This CDR3 region has 15 residues. With 0 bases removed from V and 0 bases from J, the gap between germline ends came to 8 bases. The CDR3 coding sequence is TGTGCCACCAGCAGAGATACAGGCATGAACACTGAAGCTTTCTTT. Translation gives CATSRDTGMNTEAFF.

CDR3 sequence (DNA): TGCAGTGCTAGATTTAGTCGCGAGACCCAGTACTTC. Protein product: CSARFSRETQYF. J is TRBJ2-5 and V is TRBV20-1; D ambiguous. V was clipped by 2 bases and J by 5 bases, with 9 bases between them. The CDR3 spans 12 residues. Looked up from germline, CDR1 is DFQATT and CDR2 is SNEGSKA (reference sequence).

J is TRBJ1-2 and V is TRBV5-1; possibly TRBD1 for D (6 bases). The CDR3 totals 14 residues. V was trimmed by 3 bases and J by 3 bases, leaving 12 bases between them. Germline CDR1 and CDR2: SGHRS and YFSETQ. CDR3 coding DNA: TGCGCCAGCAGCTGGGAACAGGGCTACTATGGCTACACCTTC. It translates to CASSWEQGYYGYTF.

The genes are TRBV6-2 or TRBV6-3 and TRBJ2-3; 14 positions agree with TRBD2. The CDR3 consists of 15 residues. With V trimmed by 2 bases and J by 7 bases, 2 bases remained unmatched. Germline CDR1 is MNHEY and CDR2 is SVGEGT. The CDR3 sequence: CASSYGTSGGNTQYF. Here the CDR3 DNA reads TGTGCCAGCAGTTACGGGACTAGCGGGGGAAATACGCAGTATTTT.

This clonotype was detected many times. The CDR3 is CASSLEGMSTDTQYF. DNA for the CDR3: TGCGCCAGCAGCCTAGAGGGCATGAGCACAGATACGCAGTATTTT. The J gene is TRBJ2-3, the V gene TRBV4-3; D is perhaps TRBD2 (5 bases). Between the trimmed V and J ends, which lost 4 bases and 0 bases, there was a span of 11 bases. The CDR3 is made up of 15 amino acids. CDR1 and CDR2 from the germline V gene are LGHNA and YSLEER.